The clone carrying this T cell receptor (beta chain) was observed at least ten times. Its target is not known. Via MiXCR, TCRdb re-called the RT-PCR reads, giving one row per CDR3 protein. The sample holds 400,000 to 650,000 distinct CDR3 sequences, approximately 7.7% seen once. The length of the CDR3 is 13 residues. Trimming left V 3 bases short and J 6 bases short, with 8 bases between. CDR1 is SGHVS, CDR2 FNYEAQ, per germline. These data belong to a study of response to subunit inactivated influenza vaccine. Overall study findings and caveats: That few new T cells are recruited by each seasonal influenza vaccination was the authors' suggestion.

This sequence joins TRBV7-6 and TRBJ1-4; D is perhaps TRBD1 (5 bases). This clonotype was sampled from a man between 45 and 75 years old who received an inactivated influenza vaccine. Source: PBMCs from blood, taken roughly 24 months after vaccination. CDR3 protein: CASSFRVDEKLFF. Here the CDR3 DNA reads TGTGCCAGCAGCTTCAGGGTCGATGAAAAACTGTTTTTT.